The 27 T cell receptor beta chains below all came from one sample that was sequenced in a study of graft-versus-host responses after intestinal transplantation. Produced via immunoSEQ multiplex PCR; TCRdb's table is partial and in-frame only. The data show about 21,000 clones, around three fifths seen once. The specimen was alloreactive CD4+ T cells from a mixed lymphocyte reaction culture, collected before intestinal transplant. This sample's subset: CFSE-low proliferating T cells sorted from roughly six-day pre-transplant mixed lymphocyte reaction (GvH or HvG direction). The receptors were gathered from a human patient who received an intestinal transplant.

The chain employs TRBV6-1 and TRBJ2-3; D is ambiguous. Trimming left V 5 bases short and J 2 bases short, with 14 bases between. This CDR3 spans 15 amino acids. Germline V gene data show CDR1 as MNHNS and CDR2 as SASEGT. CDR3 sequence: CASSLYQDNTDTQYF. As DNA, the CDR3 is TGTGCCAGCAGTCTCTACCAAGACAACACAGATACGCAGTATTTT.

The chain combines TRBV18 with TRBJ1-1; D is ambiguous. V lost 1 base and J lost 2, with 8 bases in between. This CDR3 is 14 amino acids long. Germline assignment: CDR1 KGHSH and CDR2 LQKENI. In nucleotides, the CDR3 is TGTGCCAGCTCACCACGGACTGGAAACACTGAAGCTTTCTTT. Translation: CASSPRTGNTEAFF.

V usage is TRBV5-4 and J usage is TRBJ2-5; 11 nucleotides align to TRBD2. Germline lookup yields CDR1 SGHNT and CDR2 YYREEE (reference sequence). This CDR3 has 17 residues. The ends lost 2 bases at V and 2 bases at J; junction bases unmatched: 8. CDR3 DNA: TGTGCCAGCAGCTTATGGCCCGGGACTAGCGGACAAGAGACCCAGTACTTC. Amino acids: CASSLWPGTSGQETQYF.

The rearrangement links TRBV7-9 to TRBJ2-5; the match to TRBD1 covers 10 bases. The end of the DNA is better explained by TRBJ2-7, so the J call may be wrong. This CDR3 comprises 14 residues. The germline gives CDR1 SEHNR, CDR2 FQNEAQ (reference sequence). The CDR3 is CASSATGGAYEQYF. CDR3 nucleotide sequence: TGTGCCAGCAGCGCGACAGGGGGCGCCTACGAGCAGTACTTC.

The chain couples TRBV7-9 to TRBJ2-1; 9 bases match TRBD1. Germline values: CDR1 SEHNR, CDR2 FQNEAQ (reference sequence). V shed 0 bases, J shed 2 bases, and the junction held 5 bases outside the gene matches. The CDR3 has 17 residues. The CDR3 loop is CASSLAPGQGPYNEQFF. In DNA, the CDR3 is TGTGCCAGCAGCTTAGCCCCGGGACAGGGACCCTACAATGAGCAGTTCTTC.

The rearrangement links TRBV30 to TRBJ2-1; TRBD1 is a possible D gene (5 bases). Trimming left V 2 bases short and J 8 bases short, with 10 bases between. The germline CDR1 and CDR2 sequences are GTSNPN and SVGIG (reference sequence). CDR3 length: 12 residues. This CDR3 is CAWSSQGYEQFF. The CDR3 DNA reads TGTGCCTGGAGTTCCCAGGGCTATGAGCAGTTCTTC.

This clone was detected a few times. CDR3 DNA: TGCGCCAGCAGCCTCCCAGGGGTCGGCTACACCTTC. This codes for CASSLPGVGYTF. This chain connects TRBV5-1 to TRBJ1-2; a possible D gene is TRBD1 (6 bases). Germline CDR1 and CDR2: SGHRS and YFSETQ. V lost 4 bases and J 8 bases, leaving 12 bases between the germline ends. This CDR3 contains 12 residues. The complete variable domain, with remaining parts taken from reference TRBV5-1 and TRBJ1-2, reads KAGVTQTPRYLIKTRGQQVTLSCSPISGHRSVSWYQQTPGQGLQFLFEYFSETQRNKGNFPGRFSGRQFSNSRSEMNVSTLELGDSALYLCASSLPGVGYTFGSGTRLTVV.

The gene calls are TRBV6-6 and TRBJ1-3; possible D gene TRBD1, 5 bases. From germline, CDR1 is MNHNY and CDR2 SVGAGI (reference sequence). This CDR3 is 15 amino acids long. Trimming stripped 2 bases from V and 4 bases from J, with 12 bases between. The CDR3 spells CASSYGGAPGNTIYF. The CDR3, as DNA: TGTGCCAGCAGTTACGGCGGGGCGCCGGGAAACACCATATATTTT.

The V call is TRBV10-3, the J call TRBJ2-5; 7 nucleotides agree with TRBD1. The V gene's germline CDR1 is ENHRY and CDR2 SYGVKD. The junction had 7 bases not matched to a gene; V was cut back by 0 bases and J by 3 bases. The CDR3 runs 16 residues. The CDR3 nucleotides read TGTGCCATCAGTGAGTCGAAGGGGACAGTAAAAGAGACCCAGTACTTC. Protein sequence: CAISESKGTVKETQYF.

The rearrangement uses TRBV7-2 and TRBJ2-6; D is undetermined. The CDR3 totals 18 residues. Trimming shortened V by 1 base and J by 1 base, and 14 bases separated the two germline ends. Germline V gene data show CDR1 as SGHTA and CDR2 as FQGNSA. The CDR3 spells CASSLGQLLTSGANVLTF. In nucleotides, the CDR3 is TGTGCCAGCAGCTTAGGGCAACTACTAACTTCTGGGGCCAACGTCCTGACTTTC.

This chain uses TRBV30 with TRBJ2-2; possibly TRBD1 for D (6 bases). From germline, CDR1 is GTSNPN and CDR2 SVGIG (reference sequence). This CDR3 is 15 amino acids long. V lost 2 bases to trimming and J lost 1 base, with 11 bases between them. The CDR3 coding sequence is TGTGCCTGGAGTCAGGGGTTGGGGAACACCGGGGAGCTGTTTTTT. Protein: CAWSQGLGNTGELFF.

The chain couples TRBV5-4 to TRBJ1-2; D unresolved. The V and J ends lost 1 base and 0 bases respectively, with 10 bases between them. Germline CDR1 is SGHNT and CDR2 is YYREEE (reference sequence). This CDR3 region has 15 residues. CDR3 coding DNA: TGTGCCAGCAGCTTGCTCCAGGTCCCTAACTATGGCTACACCTTC. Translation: CASSLLQVPNYGYTF.

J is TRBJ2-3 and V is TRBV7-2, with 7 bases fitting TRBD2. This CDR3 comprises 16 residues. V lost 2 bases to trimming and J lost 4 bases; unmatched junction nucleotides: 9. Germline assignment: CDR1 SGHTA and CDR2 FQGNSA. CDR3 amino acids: CASSLRKLAWADTQYF. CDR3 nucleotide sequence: TGTGCCAGCAGCTTAAGGAAACTAGCGTGGGCAGATACGCAGTATTTT.

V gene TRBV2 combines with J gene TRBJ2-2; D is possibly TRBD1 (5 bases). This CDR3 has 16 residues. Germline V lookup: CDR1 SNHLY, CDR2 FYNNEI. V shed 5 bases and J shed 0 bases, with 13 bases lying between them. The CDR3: CASSPVRVANTGELFF. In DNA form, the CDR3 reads TGTGCCAGCAGTCCGGTCAGGGTCGCGAACACCGGGGAGCTGTTTTTT.

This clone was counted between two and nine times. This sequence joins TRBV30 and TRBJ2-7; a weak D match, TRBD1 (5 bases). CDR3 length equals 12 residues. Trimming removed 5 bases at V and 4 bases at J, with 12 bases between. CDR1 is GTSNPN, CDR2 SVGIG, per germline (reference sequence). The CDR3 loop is CAWGSQGYEQYF. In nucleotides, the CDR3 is TGTGCCTGGGGTTCCCAGGGTTACGAGCAGTACTTC.

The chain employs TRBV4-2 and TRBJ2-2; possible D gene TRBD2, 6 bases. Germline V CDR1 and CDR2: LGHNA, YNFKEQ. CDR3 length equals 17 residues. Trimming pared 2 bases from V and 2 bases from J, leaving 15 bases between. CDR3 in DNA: TGTGCCAGCAGCCAAAGCGCGGGACTCCTAAACACCGGGGAGCTGTTTTTT. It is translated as CASSQSAGLLNTGELFF.

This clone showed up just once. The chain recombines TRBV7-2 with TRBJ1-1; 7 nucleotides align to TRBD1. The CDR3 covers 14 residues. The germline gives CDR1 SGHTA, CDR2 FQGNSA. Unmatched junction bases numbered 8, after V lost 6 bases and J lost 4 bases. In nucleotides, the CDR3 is TGTGCCAGCAGAAATATCCGACAGGGCACTGAAGCTTTCTTT. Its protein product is CASRNIRQGTEAFF.

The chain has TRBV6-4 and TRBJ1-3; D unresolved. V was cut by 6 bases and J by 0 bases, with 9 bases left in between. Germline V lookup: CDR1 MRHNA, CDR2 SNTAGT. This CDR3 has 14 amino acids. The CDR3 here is CASRDPCSGNTIYF. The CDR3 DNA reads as TGTGCCAGCAGGGACCCGTGCTCTGGAAACACCATATATTTT.

CDR3: CATSIEETDTQYF. For the CDR3, the DNA is TGTGCCACCAGCATAGAGGAGACAGATACGCAGTATTTT. V usage is TRBV6-4 and J usage is TRBJ2-3; D is uncertain. V lost 10 bases to trimming and J lost 3 bases, with 14 bases between them. The CDR3 runs 13 residues. CDR1 MRHNA and CDR2 SNTAGT come from the germline V gene.

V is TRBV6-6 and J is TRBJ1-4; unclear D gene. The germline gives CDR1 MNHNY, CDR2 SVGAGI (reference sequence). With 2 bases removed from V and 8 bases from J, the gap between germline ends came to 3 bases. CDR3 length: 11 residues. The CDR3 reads CASSYEEKLFF. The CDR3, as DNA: TGTGCCAGCAGTTACGAGGAAAAACTGTTTTTT.

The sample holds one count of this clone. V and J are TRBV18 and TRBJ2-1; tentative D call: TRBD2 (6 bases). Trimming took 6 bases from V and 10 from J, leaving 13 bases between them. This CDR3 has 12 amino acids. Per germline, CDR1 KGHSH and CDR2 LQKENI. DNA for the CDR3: TGTGCCAGCTCGCGGGGCGGACGCGAGCAGTTCTTC. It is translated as CASSRGGREQFF.

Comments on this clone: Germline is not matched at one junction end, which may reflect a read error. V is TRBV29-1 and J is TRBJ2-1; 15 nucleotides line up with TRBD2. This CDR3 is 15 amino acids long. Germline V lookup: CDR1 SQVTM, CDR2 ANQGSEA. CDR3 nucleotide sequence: TGCAGCGTTGAATGGACTAGCGGGGGGGCAGGGGAGCAGCTCTTC. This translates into CSVEWTSGGAGEQLF.

For the CDR3, the DNA is TGTGCCAGCAGGACCAGGGGGCTAGGTGAAGCTTTCTTT. It translates to CASRTRGLGEAFF. The rearrangement uses TRBV6-6 and TRBJ1-1; 8 bases match TRBD1. Unmatched junction bases numbered 7, after V lost 6 bases and J lost 7 bases. Germline lookup yields CDR1 MNHNY and CDR2 SVGAGI (reference sequence). CDR3 length equals 13 residues.

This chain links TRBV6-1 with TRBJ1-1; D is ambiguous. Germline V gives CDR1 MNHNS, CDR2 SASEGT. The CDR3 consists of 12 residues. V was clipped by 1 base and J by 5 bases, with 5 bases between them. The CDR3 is CASSEVGTEAFF. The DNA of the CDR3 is TGTGCCAGCAGTGAAGTCGGGACTGAAGCTTTCTTT.

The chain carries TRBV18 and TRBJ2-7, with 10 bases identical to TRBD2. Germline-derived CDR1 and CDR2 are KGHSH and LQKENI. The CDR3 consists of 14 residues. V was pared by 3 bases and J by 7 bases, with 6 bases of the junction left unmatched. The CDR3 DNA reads TGTGCCAGCTCACCTGGGACTAGCGTAAGGGAGCAGTACTTC. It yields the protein CASSPGTSVREQYF.

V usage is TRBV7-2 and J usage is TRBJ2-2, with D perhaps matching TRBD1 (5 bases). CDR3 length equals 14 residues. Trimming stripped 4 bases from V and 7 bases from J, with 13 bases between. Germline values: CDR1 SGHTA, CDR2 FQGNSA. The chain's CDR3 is CASSYYRTGGELFF. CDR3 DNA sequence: TGTGCCAGCAGCTATTACAGGACCGGCGGGGAGCTGTTTTTT.

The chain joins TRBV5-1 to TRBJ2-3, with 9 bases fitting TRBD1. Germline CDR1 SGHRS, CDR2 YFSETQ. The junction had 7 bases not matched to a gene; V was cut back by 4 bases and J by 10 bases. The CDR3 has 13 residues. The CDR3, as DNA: TGCGCCAGCAGCCCAAGGACAGGGGAGCCGCAGTATTTT. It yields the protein CASSPRTGEPQYF.